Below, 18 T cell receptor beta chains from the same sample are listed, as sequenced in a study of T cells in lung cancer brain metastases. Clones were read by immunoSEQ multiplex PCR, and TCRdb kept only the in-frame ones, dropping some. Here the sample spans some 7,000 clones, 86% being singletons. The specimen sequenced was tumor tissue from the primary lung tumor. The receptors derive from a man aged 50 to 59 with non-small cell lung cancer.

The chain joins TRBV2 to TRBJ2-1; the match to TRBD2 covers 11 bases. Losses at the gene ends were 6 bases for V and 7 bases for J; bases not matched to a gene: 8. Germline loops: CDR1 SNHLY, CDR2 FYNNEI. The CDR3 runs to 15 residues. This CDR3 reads CASRLGLAAGNEQFF. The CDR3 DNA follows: TGTGCCAGCAGATTGGGACTAGCGGCTGGGAATGAGCAGTTCTTC.

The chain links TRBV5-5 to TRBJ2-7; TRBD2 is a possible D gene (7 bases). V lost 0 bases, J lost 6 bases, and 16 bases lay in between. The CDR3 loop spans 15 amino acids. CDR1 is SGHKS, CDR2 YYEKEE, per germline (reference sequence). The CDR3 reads CASSLEGGALGEQYF. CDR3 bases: TGTGCCAGCAGCTTGGAAGGGGGGGCCTTAGGCGAGCAGTACTTC.

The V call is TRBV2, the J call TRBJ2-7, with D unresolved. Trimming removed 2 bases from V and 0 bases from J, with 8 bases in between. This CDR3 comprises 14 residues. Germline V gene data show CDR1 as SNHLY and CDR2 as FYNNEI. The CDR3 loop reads CASSETQVSYEQYF. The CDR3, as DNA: TGTGCCAGCAGTGAAACTCAGGTCTCCTACGAGCAGTACTTC.

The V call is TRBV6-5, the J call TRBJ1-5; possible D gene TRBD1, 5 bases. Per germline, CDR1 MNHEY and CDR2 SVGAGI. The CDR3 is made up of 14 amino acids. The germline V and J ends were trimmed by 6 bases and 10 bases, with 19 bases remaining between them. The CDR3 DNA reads TGTGCCAGCAGCAAAGGACAAAGGAACGTACCCCAGCATTTT. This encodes CASSKGQRNVPQHF.

This CDR3 reads CASSSDPSTDTQYF. In DNA form, the CDR3 reads TGCGCCAGCAGCTCGGACCCCTCCACAGATACGCAGTATTTT. The chain employs TRBV5-1 and TRBJ2-3; D remains unclear. The germline gives CDR1 SGHRS, CDR2 YFSETQ. V was pared by 3 bases and J by 2 bases, with 10 bases between. This CDR3 has 14 amino acids.

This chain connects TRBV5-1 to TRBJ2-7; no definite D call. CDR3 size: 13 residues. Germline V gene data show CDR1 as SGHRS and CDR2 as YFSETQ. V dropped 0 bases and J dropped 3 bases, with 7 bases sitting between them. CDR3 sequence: CASSLETHYEQYF. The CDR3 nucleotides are TGCGCCAGCAGCTTGGAGACACACTACGAGCAGTACTTC.

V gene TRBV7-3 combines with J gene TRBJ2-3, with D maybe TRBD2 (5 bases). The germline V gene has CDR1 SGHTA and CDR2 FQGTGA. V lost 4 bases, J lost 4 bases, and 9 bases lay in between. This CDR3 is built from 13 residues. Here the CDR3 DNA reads TGTGCCAGCAGCTCGACGGGGTCAGATACGCAGTATTTT. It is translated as CASSSTGSDTQYF.

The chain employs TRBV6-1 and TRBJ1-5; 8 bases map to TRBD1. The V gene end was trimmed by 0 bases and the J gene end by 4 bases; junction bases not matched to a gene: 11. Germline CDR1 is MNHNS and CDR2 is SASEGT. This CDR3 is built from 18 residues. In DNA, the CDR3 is TGTGCCAGCAGTGAAGCGTTTACAGGGGGTGTGAGTAATCAGCCCCAGCATTTT. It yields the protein CASSEAFTGGVSNQPQHF.

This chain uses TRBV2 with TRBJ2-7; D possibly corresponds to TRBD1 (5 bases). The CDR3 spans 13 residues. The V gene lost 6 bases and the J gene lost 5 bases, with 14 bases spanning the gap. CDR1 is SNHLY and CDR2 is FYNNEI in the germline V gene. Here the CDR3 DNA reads TGTGCCAGCAGGGATCAGGGTTCCCACGAGCAGTACTTC. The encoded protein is CASRDQGSHEQYF. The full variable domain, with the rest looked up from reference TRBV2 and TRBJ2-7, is EPEVTQTPSHQVTQMGQEVILRCVPISNHLYFYWYRQILGQKVEFLVSFYNNEISEKSEIFDDQFSVERPDGSNFTLKIRSTKLEDSAMYFCASRDQGSHEQYFGPGTRLTVT.

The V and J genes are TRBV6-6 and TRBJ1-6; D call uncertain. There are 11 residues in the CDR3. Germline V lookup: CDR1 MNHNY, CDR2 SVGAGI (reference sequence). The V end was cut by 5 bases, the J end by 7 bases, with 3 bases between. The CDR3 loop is CASSENSPLHF. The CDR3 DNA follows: TGTGCCAGCAGTGAGAATTCACCCCTCCACTTT.

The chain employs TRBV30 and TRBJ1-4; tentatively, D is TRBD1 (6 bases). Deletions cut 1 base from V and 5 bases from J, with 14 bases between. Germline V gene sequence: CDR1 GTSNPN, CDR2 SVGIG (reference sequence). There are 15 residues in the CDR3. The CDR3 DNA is TGTGCCTGGAGTGCGGGACACCGGGTAAATGAAAAACTGTTTTTT. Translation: CAWSAGHRVNEKLFF.

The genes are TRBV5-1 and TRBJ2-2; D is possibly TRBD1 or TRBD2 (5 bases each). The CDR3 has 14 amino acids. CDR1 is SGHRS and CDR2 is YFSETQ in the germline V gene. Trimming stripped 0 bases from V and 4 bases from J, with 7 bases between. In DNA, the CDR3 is TGCGCCAGCAGCTTGGATGGGGGCACCGGGGAGCTGTTTTTT. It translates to CASSLDGGTGELFF.

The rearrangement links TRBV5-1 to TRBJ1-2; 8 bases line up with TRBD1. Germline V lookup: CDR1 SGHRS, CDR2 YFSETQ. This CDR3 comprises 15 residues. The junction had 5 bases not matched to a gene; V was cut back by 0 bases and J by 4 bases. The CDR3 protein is CASSLAQGASYGYTF. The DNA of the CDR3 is TGCGCCAGCAGCTTGGCCCAGGGGGCGAGCTATGGCTACACCTTC.

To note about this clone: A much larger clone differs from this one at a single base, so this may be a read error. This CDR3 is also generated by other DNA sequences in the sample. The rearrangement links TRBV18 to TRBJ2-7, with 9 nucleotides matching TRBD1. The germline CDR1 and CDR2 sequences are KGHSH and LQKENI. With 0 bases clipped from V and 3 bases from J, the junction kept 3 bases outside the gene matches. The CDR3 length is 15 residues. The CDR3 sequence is CASSPPGQGGYEQYF. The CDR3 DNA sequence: TGTGCCAGCTCACCACCGGGACAGGGAGGCTACGAGCAGTACTTC.

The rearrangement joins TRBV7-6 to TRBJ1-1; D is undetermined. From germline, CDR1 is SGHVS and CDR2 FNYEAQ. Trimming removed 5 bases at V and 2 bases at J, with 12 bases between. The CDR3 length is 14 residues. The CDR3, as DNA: TGTGCCAGCAGCCTATTGGCGGTAAACACTGAAGCTTTCTTT. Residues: CASSLLAVNTEAFF.

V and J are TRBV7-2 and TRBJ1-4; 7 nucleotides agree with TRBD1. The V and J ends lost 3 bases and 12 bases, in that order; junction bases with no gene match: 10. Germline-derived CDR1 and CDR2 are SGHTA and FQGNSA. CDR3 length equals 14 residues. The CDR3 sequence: CASSLTGSSRELFF. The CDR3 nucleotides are TGTGCCAGCAGCTTGACAGGGTCTAGCCGCGAACTGTTTTTT.

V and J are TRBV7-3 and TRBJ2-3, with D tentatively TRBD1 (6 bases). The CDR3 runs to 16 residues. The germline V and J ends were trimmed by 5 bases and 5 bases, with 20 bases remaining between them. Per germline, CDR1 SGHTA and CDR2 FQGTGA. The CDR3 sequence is CASSPMGRGAVDTQYF. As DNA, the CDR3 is TGTGCCAGCAGCCCTATGGGCAGGGGTGCGGTAGATACGCAGTATTTT.

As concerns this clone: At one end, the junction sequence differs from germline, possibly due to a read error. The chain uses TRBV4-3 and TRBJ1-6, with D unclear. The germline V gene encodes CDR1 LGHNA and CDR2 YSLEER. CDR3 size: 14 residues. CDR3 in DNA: TGCGCCAGCAGGCTAGACACCTATAATTCACCCCTCCATTTT. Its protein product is CASRLDTYNSPLHF.